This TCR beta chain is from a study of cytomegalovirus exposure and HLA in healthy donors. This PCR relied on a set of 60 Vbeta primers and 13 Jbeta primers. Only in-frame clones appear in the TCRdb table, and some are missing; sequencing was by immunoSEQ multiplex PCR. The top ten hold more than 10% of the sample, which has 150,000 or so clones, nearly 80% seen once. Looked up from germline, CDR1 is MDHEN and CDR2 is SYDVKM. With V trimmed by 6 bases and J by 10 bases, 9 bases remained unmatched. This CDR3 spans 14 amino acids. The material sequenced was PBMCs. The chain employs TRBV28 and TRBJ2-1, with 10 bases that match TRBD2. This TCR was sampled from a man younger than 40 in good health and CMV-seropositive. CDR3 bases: TGTGCCAGCAGCTACGCTGAGCGGGAGGGGGAGCAGTTCTTC. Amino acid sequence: CASSYAEREGEQFF. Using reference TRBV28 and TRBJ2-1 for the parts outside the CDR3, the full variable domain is DVKVTQSSRYLVKRTGEKVFLECVQDMDHENMFWYRQDPGLGLRLIYFSYDVKMKEKGDIPEGYSVSREKKERFSLILESASTNQTSMYLCASSYAEREGEQFFGPGTRLTVL.